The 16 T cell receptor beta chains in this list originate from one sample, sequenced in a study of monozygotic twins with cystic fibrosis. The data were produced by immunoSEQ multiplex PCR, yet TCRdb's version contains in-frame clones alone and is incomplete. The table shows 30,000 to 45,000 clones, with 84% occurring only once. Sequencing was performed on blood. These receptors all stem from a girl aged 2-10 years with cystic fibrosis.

The CDR3 reads CASSHTDSTLQETQYF. The DNA of the CDR3 is TGCGCCAGCAGCCACACGGACAGCACCCTCCAAGAGACCCAGTACTTC. The chain carries TRBV4-1 and TRBJ2-5; D may be TRBD1 (6 bases). V was cut by 3 bases and J by 1 base, with 15 bases left in between. From germline, CDR1 is MGHRA and CDR2 YSYEKL. CDR3 length: 16 residues.

This CDR3 is CASSLLHSGNTEAFF. CDR3 coding DNA: TGTGCCAGCAGCTTGCTCCATTCAGGAAACACTGAAGCTTTCTTT. The chain carries TRBV5-4 and TRBJ1-1; D call uncertain. Germline V gene sequence: CDR1 SGHNT, CDR2 YYREEE (reference sequence). This CDR3 comprises 15 residues. Trimming removed 1 base from V and 2 bases from J, with 12 bases in between. The full variable domain, rest sourced from reference TRBV5-4 and TRBJ1-1, is ETGVTQSPTHLIKTRGQQVTLRCSSQSGHNTVSWYQQALGQGPQFIFQYYREEENGRGNFPPRFSGLQFPNYSSELNVNALELDDSALYLCASSLLHSGNTEAFFGQGTRLTVV.

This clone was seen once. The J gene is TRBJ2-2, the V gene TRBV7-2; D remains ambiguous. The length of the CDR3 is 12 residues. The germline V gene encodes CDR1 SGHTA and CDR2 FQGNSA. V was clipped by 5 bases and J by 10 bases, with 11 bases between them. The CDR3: CASSRTELELFF. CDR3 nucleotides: TGTGCCAGCAGCCGTACGGAGTTGGAGCTGTTTTTT.

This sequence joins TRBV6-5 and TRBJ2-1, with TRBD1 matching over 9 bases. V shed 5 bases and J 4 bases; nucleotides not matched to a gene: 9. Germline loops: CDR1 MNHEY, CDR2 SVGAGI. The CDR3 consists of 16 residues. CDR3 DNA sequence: TGTGCCAGCAGTCACTTTCGGACAGGGGCTTACAATGAGCAGTTCTTC. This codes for CASSHFRTGAYNEQFF.

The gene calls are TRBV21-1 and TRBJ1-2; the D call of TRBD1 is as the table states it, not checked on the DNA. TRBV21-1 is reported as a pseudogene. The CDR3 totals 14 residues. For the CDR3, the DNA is TGTGCCAGCAGCAAAAGTGGGACAGGATGCTCCTACACCTTC. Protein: CASSKSGTGCSYTF.

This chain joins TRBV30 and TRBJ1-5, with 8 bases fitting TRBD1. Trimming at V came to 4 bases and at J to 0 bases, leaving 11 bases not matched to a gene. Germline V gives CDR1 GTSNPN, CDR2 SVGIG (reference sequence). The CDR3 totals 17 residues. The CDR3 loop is CAWITGRTGNSNQPQHF. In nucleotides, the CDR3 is TGTGCCTGGATTACGGGCCGGACAGGGAATAGCAATCAGCCCCAGCATTTT. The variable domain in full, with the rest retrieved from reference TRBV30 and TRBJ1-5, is SQTIHQWPATLVQPVGSPLSLECTVEGTSNPNLYWYRQAAGRGLQLLFYSVGIGQISSEVPQNLSASRPQDRQFILSSKKLLLSDSGFYLCAWITGRTGNSNQPQHFGDGTRLSIL.

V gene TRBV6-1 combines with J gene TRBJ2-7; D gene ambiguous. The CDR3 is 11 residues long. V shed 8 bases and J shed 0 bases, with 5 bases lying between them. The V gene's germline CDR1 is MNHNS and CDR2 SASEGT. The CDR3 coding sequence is TGTGCCAGCGGATTCTCCTACGAGCAGTACTTC. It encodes CASGFSYEQYF.

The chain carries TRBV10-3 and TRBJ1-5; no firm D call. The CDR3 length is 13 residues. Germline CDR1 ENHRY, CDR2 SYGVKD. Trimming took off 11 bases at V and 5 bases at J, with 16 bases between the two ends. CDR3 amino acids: CAETISEHQPQHF. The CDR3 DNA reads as TGTGCCGAGACCATCAGTGAACATCAGCCCCAGCATTTT.

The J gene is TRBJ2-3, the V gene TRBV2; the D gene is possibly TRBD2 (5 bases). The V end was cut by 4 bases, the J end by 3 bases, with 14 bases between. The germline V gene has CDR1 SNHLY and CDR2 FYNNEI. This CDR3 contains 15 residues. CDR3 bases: TGTGCCAGCAGTGGCCGTAGGACTTGGACAGATACGCAGTATTTT. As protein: CASSGRRTWTDTQYF.

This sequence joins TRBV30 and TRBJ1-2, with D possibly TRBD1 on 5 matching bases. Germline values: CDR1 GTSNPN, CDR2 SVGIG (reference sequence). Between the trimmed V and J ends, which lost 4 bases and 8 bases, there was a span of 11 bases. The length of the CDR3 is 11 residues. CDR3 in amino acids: CAWMRWGGYTF. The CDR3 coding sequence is TGTGCCTGGATGCGATGGGGGGGCTACACCTTC. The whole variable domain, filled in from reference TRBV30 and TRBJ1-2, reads SQTIHQWPATLVQPVGSPLSLECTVEGTSNPNLYWYRQAAGRGLQLLFYSVGIGQISSEVPQNLSASRPQDRQFILSSKKLLLSDSGFYLCAWMRWGGYTFGSGTRLTVV.

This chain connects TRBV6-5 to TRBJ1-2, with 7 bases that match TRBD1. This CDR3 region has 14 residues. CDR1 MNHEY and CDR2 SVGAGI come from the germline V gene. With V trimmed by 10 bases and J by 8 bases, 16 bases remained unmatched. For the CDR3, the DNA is TGTGCCACACAGGGGCCCCCCTACCGTGAGGGCTACACCTTC. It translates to CATQGPPYREGYTF.

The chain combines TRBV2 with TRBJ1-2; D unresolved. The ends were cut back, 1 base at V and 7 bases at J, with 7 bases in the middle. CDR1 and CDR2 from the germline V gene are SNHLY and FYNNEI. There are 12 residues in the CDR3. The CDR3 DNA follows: TGTGCCAGCAGTGAAGGGGGTTTTGGCTACACCTTC. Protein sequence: CASSEGGFGYTF.

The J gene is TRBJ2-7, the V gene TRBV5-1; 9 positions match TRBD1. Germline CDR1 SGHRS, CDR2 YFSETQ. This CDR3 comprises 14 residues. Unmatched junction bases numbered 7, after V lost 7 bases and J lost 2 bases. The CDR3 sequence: CASRPGQGAYEQYF. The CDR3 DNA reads TGCGCCAGCCGACCGGGACAGGGAGCCTACGAGCAGTACTTC. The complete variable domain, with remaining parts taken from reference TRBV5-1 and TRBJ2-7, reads KAGVTQTPRYLIKTRGQQVTLSCSPISGHRSVSWYQQTPGQGLQFLFEYFSETQRNKGNFPGRFSGRQFSNSRSEMNVSTLELGDSALYLCASRPGQGAYEQYFGPGTRLTVT.

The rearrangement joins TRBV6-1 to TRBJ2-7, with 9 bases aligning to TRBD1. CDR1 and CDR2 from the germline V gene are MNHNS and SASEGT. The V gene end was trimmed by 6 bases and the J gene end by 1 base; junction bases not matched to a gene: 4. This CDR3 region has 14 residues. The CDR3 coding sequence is TGTGCCAGCAGGACCGGGACAGGGTCCTACGAGCAGTACTTC. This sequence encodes CASRTGTGSYEQYF.

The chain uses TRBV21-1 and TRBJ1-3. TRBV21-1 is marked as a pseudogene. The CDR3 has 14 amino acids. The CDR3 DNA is TGTGCCAGCAGCAAAAGGCAGAGTGGAAACACCATATATTTT. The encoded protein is CASSKRQSGNTIYF.

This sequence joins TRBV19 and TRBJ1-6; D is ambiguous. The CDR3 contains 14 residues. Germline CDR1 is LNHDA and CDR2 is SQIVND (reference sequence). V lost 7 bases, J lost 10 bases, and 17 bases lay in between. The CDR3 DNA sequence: TGTGCCAGTAAGGTCGGGCAGGCCCGATCACCCCTCCACTTT. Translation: CASKVGQARSPLHF.